This T cell receptor (beta chain) stems from a study of CD8+ T cells in alopecia areata. Study observations and caveats: On tofacitinib, scalp clonality and expanded CD8+ clones among top 100 fell significantly. Many expanded lesional clones persisted in scalp and blood during tofacitinib.

cDNA reverse transcribed from extracted RNA served as the sequencing template. The data were produced by immunoSEQ multiplex PCR, yet TCRdb's version contains in-frame clones alone and is incomplete. Of under 200,000 clones listed, around 71% are singletons. Treatment described: oral pan-JAK inhibitor, 5-10 mg twice daily. A remark on this clone: Its antigen remains unknown.

Germline values: CDR1 GTSNPN, CDR2 SVGIG (reference sequence). The length of the CDR3 is 11 residues. Unmatched junction bases numbered 3, after V lost 0 bases and J lost 11 bases. The V call is TRBV30, the J call TRBJ1-1; 7 nucleotides align to TRBD1. This specimen consisted of CD4+ T cells sorted from blood, obtained at week 4, from a patient treated with tofacitinib. The receptor comes from a human donor with alopecia areata. For the CDR3, the DNA is TGTGCCTGGAGTGTAGGGGGCACTGCTTTCTTT. It is translated as CAWSVGGTAFF.